This T cell receptor (beta chain) was recovered during a study of blood T cells in healthy people across ages. General study results and limits: TCR beta diversity, measured per million T cells, fell in a roughly linear way with age. Higher diversity, along with more naive CD4+ cells, distinguished long-lived donors from aged donors.

Sample-barcoded 5' priming and a J-beta primer mix drove a second PCR of roughly 6 to 12 cycles. TCRdb analysed the 5' RACE reads with MiXCR anew, one entry per CDR3 protein. The table shows 1.5 million to 2 million distinct CDR3 sequences, with roughly 43% occurring only once. About this clonotype: What it recognizes is unknown.

The CDR3 is 17 residues long. Germline V lookup: CDR1 LNHNV, CDR2 YYDKDF (reference sequence). The V and J ends lost 3 bases and 5 bases respectively, with 22 bases between them. Sequenced material: blood. The TCR was taken from a human donor in good health. The genes are TRBV15 and TRBJ2-5, with unresolved D. The CDR3 reads CATSSYDPSRQAETQYF. DNA for the CDR3: TGTGCCACCAGCAGTTATGACCCTTCCCGCCAAGCGGAGACCCAGTACTTC.